This T cell receptor (beta chain) was recorded in a study of CD4 T cells in relation to SARS-CoV-2 and coronaviruses. Overall study results and limits: Crossreactive clones expanded significantly less to SARS-CoV-2 than monoreactive clones. According to naive versus memory sequencing, detected responses are memory recall, not newly primed.

Per germline, CDR1 SGHTA and CDR2 FQGTGA. CDR3 size: 15 residues. Losses at the gene ends were 5 bases for V and 7 bases for J; bases not matched to a gene: 11. Remarks on this clone: Antigen specificity is unknown.

Naive and memory CD4+ T cell DNA was deep-sequenced without culture. Libraries were prepared by immunoSEQ multiplex PCR; TCRdb keeps only in-frame clonotypes and omits some of them. The sample shows about 60,000 clones, 92% of them seen only once. This TCR was sampled from an adult with COVID-19. The chain is built from TRBV7-3 and TRBJ2-1, with TRBD2 matching over 7 bases. Input material: naive CD4+ T cells from PBMCs. Specified subset: naive CD4+ T cells isolated by negative enrichment. CDR3 sequence: CASSPGLVYRNEQFF. The CDR3 DNA is TGTGCCAGCAGCCCTGGACTAGTATATCGAAATGAGCAGTTCTTC.